Below, one T cell receptor (beta chain) is given with its context. Its antigen is not known. The sample originates from a study of cytomegalovirus exposure and HLA in healthy donors. Germline CDR1 is SGHRS and CDR2 is YFSETQ. This CDR3 is built from 16 residues. The V end was cut by 0 bases, the J end by 9 bases, with 16 bases between. Study-level points and caveats: Researchers reported that a few CMV-associated chains were confirmed in vitro as CMV antigen-specific.

TCRdb's table, derived via immunoSEQ multiplex PCR, lists solely in-frame clones and lacks some. The sample records 150,000 to 200,000 clones, roughly 91% being singletons. The chain has TRBV5-1 and TRBJ1-6; no reliable D call. The source of this sequence is a man between 18 and 29 years old in good health and CMV-seronegative. Specimen: PBMCs. As DNA, the CDR3 is TGCGCCAGCAGCTTGGATATGGGCCCATACGGTTCACCCCTCCACTTT. Translated: CASSLDMGPYGSPLHF.